These 26 T cell receptor beta chains originate from one sample sequenced in a study of control samples from healthy donors and cancer patients. The method was immunoSEQ multiplex PCR; TCRdb's version includes in-frame clones alone and lacks a portion of them. The sample has around 100,000 clones, almost 90% seen once; the top ten hold 13% to 15%. Sequenced: blood. The receptors shown here come from a man aged 25-40 years in good health.

V usage is TRBV15 and J usage is TRBJ2-3; no definite D call. The V and J ends lost 4 bases and 4 bases respectively, with 12 bases between them. This CDR3 comprises 14 residues. Germline CDR1 reads LNHNV; CDR2 reads YYDKDF (reference sequence). DNA of the CDR3: TGTGCCACCAGCATACTCTGGGCCCCAGATACGCAGTATTTT. Residues: CATSILWAPDTQYF.

The CDR3 reads CASSLYTGELFF. CDR3 DNA: TGTGCCAGCAGCTTATACACCGGGGAGCTGTTTTTT. The rearrangement joins TRBV7-2 to TRBJ2-2; D unclear. The germline V gene has CDR1 SGHTA and CDR2 FQGNSA. The CDR3 contains 12 residues. Trimming removed 2 bases from V and 3 bases from J, with 1 base in between.

This chain links TRBV6-5 with TRBJ2-7, with 10 bases identical to TRBD2. CDR3 length equals 13 residues. J gave up 2 bases and V 10 bases, and 5 bases lay outside the gene matches. The germline gives CDR1 MNHEY, CDR2 SVGAGI. This chain's CDR3 is CATQSGRAYEQYF. The DNA for the CDR3 is TGTGCCACCCAAAGCGGGAGGGCCTACGAGCAGTACTTC.

V and J are TRBV10-3 and TRBJ1-2; tentative D call: TRBD1 (5 bases). This CDR3 has 14 amino acids. CDR1 and CDR2 from the germline V gene are ENHRY and SYGVKD. V gave up 3 bases and J gave up 1 base, with 9 bases separating them. The CDR3 DNA is TGTGCCATCAGTGACTCTGGGGGTAACTATGGCTACACCTTC. Translating it yields CAISDSGGNYGYTF.

This clone was seen only once. This rearrangement joins TRBV3-1 (or the pseudogene TRBV3-2) to TRBJ2-1; TRBD1 matches 7 bases. With 3 bases clipped from V and 1 base from J, the junction kept 12 bases outside the gene matches. CDR3 size: 18 residues. CDR1 and CDR2 (germline): LGHDT, YNNKEL (reference sequence). CDR3 coding DNA: TGTGCCAGCAGCCAGGGGGTTAGGGGGCGAGAATCCTACAATGAGCAGTTCTTC. Residues: CASSQGVRGRESYNEQFF.

This chain connects TRBV6-5 to TRBJ2-5, with TRBD2 as a possible D gene (6 bases). Germline V CDR1 and CDR2: MNHEY, SVGAGI. Between the trimmed V and J ends, which lost 7 bases and 4 bases, there was a span of 16 bases. The CDR3 covers 14 residues. CDR3 loop: CASMEGPSAETQYF. CDR3 DNA sequence: TGTGCCAGCATGGAGGGCCCTAGTGCAGAGACCCAGTACTTC.

This chain links TRBV5-1 with TRBJ2-1; TRBD2 aligns across 13 bases. V was pared by 0 bases and J by 0 bases, with 3 bases of the junction left unmatched. The V gene's germline CDR1 is SGHRS and CDR2 YFSETQ. The CDR3 extends over 18 amino acids. In DNA, the CDR3 is TGCGCCAGCAGCTTGGCAGGACTAGCGGGAGCCTCCTACAATGAGCAGTTCTTC. Translation: CASSLAGLAGASYNEQFF.

The rearrangement uses TRBV10-2 and TRBJ2-1; maybe TRBD1 (6 bases). Trimming left V 6 bases short and J 4 bases short, with 7 bases between. The germline gives CDR1 WSHSY, CDR2 SAAADI. This CDR3 has 12 residues. The CDR3: CASRDSYNEQFF. The CDR3 region has the DNA TGCGCCAGCAGGGACAGTTACAATGAGCAGTTCTTC.

V usage is TRBV15 and J usage is TRBJ2-5; perhaps TRBD2 as D (5 bases). Germline CDR1 reads LNHNV; CDR2 reads YYDKDF (reference sequence). Deletions cut 8 bases from V and 2 bases from J, with 12 bases between. This CDR3 comprises 13 residues. CDR3 DNA: TGTGCCACCCAAGTAAGAGGGCAAGAGACCCAGTACTTC. It is translated as CATQVRGQETQYF.

The chain carries TRBV18 and TRBJ1-1, with D possibly TRBD1 on 5 matching bases. The germline CDR1 and CDR2 sequences are KGHSH and LQKENI. Trimming shortened V by 6 bases and J by 1 base, and 12 bases separated the two germline ends. This CDR3 comprises 14 residues. The CDR3 sequence is CASSMQGGNTEAFF. The CDR3, as DNA: TGTGCCAGCTCTATGCAGGGTGGGAACACTGAAGCTTTCTTT.

The chain employs TRBV4-1 and TRBJ2-7; TRBD1 matches 8 bases. Germline CDR1 and CDR2: MGHRA and YSYEKL. The V and J ends lost 3 bases and 0 bases, in that order; junction bases with no gene match: 7. The CDR3 is 16 residues long. As DNA, the CDR3 is TGCGCCAGCAGCCAGGGTAAACAGGGGGGCTCCTACGAGCAGTACTTC. It specifies CASSQGKQGGSYEQYF.

V and J are TRBV9 and TRBJ1-1; D is unclear. CDR1 is SGDLS and CDR2 is YYNGEE in the germline V gene. The length of the CDR3 is 14 residues. The V gene lost 0 bases and the J gene lost 0 bases, with 6 bases spanning the gap. The CDR3 bases are TGTGCCAGCAGCGTAGGGAGGCTGAACACTGAAGCTTTCTTT. Encoded protein: CASSVGRLNTEAFF.

This clone appeared once. The chain couples TRBV14 to TRBJ2-2; possible D gene TRBD1, 5 bases. The germline CDR1 and CDR2 sequences are SGHDN and FVKESK. Trimming removed 3 bases at V and 1 base at J, with 15 bases between. The CDR3 sequence is 17 residues long. CDR3 sequence: CASSHLTGDRNTGELFF. For the CDR3, the DNA is TGTGCCAGCAGCCATCTCACCGGCGACAGGAACACCGGGGAGCTGTTTTTT.

This chain joins TRBV3-1 (or the pseudogene TRBV3-2) and TRBJ2-7; 9 bases line up with TRBD2. The CDR3 spans 16 residues. The V and J ends lost 2 bases and 7 bases, in that order; junction bases with no gene match: 12. Germline V gene sequence: CDR1 LGHDT, CDR2 YNNKEL (reference sequence). CDR3 DNA sequence: TGTGCCAGCAGCCAAAGTGGGACTAGCTCATTATTTGAGCAGTACTTC. Translating it yields CASSQSGTSSLFEQYF.

The chain uses TRBV7-2 and TRBJ2-1, with 14 bases lining up with TRBD2. Germline V gene lookup returns CDR1 SGHTA and CDR2 FQGNSA. The CDR3 sequence is 18 residues long. V was pared by 2 bases and J by 3 bases, with 6 bases of the junction left unmatched. This CDR3 reads CASSLRTSGRFFYNEQFF. In nucleotides, the CDR3 is TGTGCCAGCAGCTTAAGGACTAGCGGGAGGTTCTTCTACAATGAGCAGTTCTTC.

This rearrangement joins TRBV7-2 to TRBJ2-2; TRBD2 might be the D (6 bases). There are 16 residues in the CDR3. Germline V CDR1 and CDR2: SGHTA, FQGNSA. V lost 6 bases and J lost 3, with 17 bases in between. DNA for the CDR3: TGTGCCAGCAGACCCCCGGGACTTAAAGACACCGGGGAGCTGTTTTTT. It yields the protein CASRPPGLKDTGELFF.

The chain joins TRBV3-1 (or the pseudogene TRBV3-2) to TRBJ2-7, with 9 bases matching TRBD2. Germline CDR1 LGHDT, CDR2 YNNKEL (reference sequence). V trimming: 1 base; J trimming: 6 bases; junction bases outside the gene matches: 10. The CDR3 has 16 residues. The CDR3 DNA sequence: TGTGCCAGCAGCCAAGGTCTAGCGGGAATATACGTCGAGCAGTACTTC. It encodes CASSQGLAGIYVEQYF.

This sequence joins TRBV9 and TRBJ2-7, with unresolved D. V lost 0 bases and J lost 2, with 9 bases in between. The CDR3 has 14 amino acids. Germline V CDR1 and CDR2: SGDLS, YYNGEE. The DNA of the CDR3 is TGTGCCAGCAGCGTAGGTGTCGGCACCTACGAGCAGTACTTC. Protein: CASSVGVGTYEQYF.

This clone was seen more than once but under ten times. The genes are TRBV12-3 or TRBV12-4 and TRBJ2-1, with D perhaps matching TRBD2 (6 bases). Trimming pared 6 bases from V and 10 bases from J, leaving 10 bases between. The CDR3 sequence is 11 residues long. The CDR3 spells CASRAEGEQFF. CDR3 bases: TGTGCCAGCAGAGCGGAGGGCGAGCAGTTCTTC.

The chain has TRBV7-9 and TRBJ2-7; perhaps TRBD1 as D (6 bases). V was trimmed by 7 bases and J by 7 bases, leaving 23 bases between them. Germline CDR1 reads SEHNR; CDR2 reads FQNEAQ (reference sequence). The CDR3 contains 15 residues. The CDR3 here is CASTQKGDLTNEQYF. The CDR3 region has the DNA TGTGCCAGCACCCAAAAGGGGGACCTGACGAATGAGCAGTACTTC.

In DNA, the CDR3 is TGTGCCAGCAGCTTCAGGGGTTACGGCAATCAGCCCCAGCATTTT. It specifies CASSFRGYGNQPQHF. The rearrangement joins TRBV5-6 to TRBJ1-5, with D perhaps TRBD1 (6 bases). Germline V lookup: CDR1 SGHDT, CDR2 YYEEEE. The CDR3 is 15 residues long. The V end lost 2 bases, the J end lost 2 bases, and 11 bases lay between the germline ends.

The V and J genes are TRBV7-8 and TRBJ2-7, with D perhaps being TRBD1 or TRBD2 (5 bases each). Germline V CDR1 and CDR2: SGHVS, FQNEAQ. The CDR3 runs to 15 residues. Between the trimmed V and J ends, which lost 5 bases and 3 bases, there was a span of 17 bases. In DNA, the CDR3 is TGTGCCAGCAGCGAGCATCAGGGACCCAGCTACGAGCAGTACTTC. Translating gives CASSEHQGPSYEQYF. Complete variable domain (other parts from reference TRBV7-8 and TRBJ2-7): GAGVSQSPRYKVAKRGQDVALRCDPISGHVSLFWYQQALGQGPEFLTYFQNEAQLDKSGLPSDRFFAERPEGSVSTLKIQRTQQEDSAVYLCASSEHQGPSYEQYFGPGTRLTVT.

This chain joins TRBV6-5 and TRBJ1-1; D is undetermined. The CDR3 runs 13 residues. Germline CDR1 reads MNHEY; CDR2 reads SVGAGI. The V end lost 2 bases, the J end lost 0 bases, and 4 bases lay between the germline ends. This CDR3 is CASSYEVNTEAFF. DNA for the CDR3: TGTGCCAGCAGTTACGAGGTGAACACTGAAGCTTTCTTT.

The gene calls are TRBV4-1 and TRBJ2-1, with 7 bases aligning to TRBD2. The CDR3 is 16 amino acids. Germline V CDR1 and CDR2: MGHRA, YSYEKL. Trimming removed 3 bases from V and 8 bases from J; junction bases left unmatched: 13. The CDR3 reads CASSQRLALRLDEQFF. In DNA, the CDR3 is TGCGCCAGCAGCCAGCGACTAGCACTTAGGTTAGATGAGCAGTTCTTC.

V and J are TRBV29-1 and TRBJ1-4; a weak D match, TRBD1 (6 bases). The V gene's germline CDR1 is SQVTM and CDR2 ANQGSEA. Trimming removed 5 bases at V and 8 bases at J, with 9 bases between. The CDR3 runs to 11 residues. In DNA, the CDR3 is TGCAGCGTTCGGACAGACGAAAAACTGTTTTTT. Its protein is CSVRTDEKLFF.

The chain joins TRBV2 to TRBJ2-1; TRBD2 agrees at 10 bases. Germline CDR1 and CDR2: SNHLY and FYNNEI. The CDR3 spans 16 residues. J gave up 7 bases and V 7 bases, and 13 bases lay outside the gene matches. CDR3 loop: CASKQTTSGKVNEQFF. The CDR3 DNA follows: TGTGCCAGCAAACAGACAACTAGCGGGAAAGTTAATGAGCAGTTCTTC.